This T cell receptor (beta chain) was identified during a study of CD4+ T cells in melanoma. With regard to this clone: Its antigen is unknown.

General study results and limits: In melanoma, neoantigen-specific CD4+ T cells reportedly differed in differentiation state. A reported correlation linked neoantigen-specific CD4+ T cells to CD8+, macrophage and B cell function.

Losses at the gene ends were 0 bases for V and 3 bases for J; bases not matched to a gene: 8. This CDR3 spans 16 amino acids. CDR1 and CDR2 (germline): SGDLS, YYNGEE. Generated by immunoSEQ multiplex PCR, the TCRdb table keeps only in-frame clones and is missing some. This sample has roughly 10,000 clones, with roughly 60% found just once. The chain has TRBV9 and TRBJ1-1; 7 bases align to TRBD1. The receptor comes from a human donor with melanoma. Material for sequencing was cells from a culture (not recorded whether cultured in vitro). The CDR3 is CASSVGRTGWDTEAFF. The CDR3 DNA reads as TGTGCCAGCAGCGTAGGCAGGACAGGCTGGGACACTGAAGCTTTCTTT.